The clone carrying this T cell receptor (beta chain) has only one observation. The V end lost 2 bases, the J end lost 8 bases, and 15 bases lay between the germline ends. Germline V gene lookup returns CDR1 SNHLY and CDR2 FYNNEI. The CDR3 is made up of 15 amino acids. These data originate in a study of T cell changes during pregnancy in multiple sclerosis. Method: immunoSEQ multiplex PCR; TCRdb's copy keeps in-frame clones and lacks some. Among 50,000 to 65,000 clones listed, about 91% were seen once. The chain has TRBV2 and TRBJ1-4; D call uncertain. This specimen consisted of peripheral blood, obtained after pregnancy. This receptor was obtained from a female donor with multiple sclerosis, enrolled in a pregnancy study. This CDR3 is CASSEPGRSGEKLFF. The CDR3 DNA follows: TGTGCCAGCAGTGAACCCGGGAGGAGCGGGGAAAAACTGTTTTTT.